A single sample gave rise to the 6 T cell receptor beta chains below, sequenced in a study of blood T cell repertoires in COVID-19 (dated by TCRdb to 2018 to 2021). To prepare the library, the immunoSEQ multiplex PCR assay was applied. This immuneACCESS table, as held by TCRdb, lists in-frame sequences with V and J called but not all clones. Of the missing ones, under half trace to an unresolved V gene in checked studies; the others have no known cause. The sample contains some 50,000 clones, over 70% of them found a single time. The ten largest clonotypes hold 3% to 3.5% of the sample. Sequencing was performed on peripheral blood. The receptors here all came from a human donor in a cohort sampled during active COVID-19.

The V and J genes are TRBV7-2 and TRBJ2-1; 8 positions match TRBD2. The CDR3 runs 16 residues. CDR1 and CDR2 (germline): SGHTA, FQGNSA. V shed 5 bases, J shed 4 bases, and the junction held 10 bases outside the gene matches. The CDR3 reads CASSGLRGGGYNEQFF. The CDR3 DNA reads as TGTGCCAGCAGCGGCTTACGGGGGGGCGGATACAATGAGCAGTTCTTC.

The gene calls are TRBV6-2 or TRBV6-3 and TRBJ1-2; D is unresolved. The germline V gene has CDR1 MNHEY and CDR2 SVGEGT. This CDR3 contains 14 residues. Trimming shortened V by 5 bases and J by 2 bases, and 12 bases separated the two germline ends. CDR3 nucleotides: TGTGCCAGCAGTACCTCAGACAAGAACTATGGCTACACCTTC. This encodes CASSTSDKNYGYTF.

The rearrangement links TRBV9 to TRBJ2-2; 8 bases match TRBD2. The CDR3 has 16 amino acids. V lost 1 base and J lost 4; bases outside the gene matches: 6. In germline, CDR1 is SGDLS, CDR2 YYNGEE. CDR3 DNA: TGTGCCAGCAGCGTATCGGCGGGAGGTTTCACCGGGGAGCTGTTTTTT. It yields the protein CASSVSAGGFTGELFF. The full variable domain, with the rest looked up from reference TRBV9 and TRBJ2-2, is DSGVTQTPKHLITATGQRVTLRCSPRSGDLSVYWYQQSLDQGLQFLIQYYNGEERAKGNILERFSAQQFPDLHSELNLSSLELGDSALYFCASSVSAGGFTGELFFGEGSRLTVL.

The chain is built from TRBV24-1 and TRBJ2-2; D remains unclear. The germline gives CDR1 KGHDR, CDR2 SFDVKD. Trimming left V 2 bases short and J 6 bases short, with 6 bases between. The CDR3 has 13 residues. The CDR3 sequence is CATSDSPSGELFF. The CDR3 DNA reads TGTGCCACCAGTGATTCCCCCTCCGGGGAGCTGTTTTTT.

The CDR3, as DNA: TGTGCCAGCAGCGTCGAGACCAGCGGGGGCCGGGATACGCAGTATTTT. It codes for CASSVETSGGRDTQYF. The V gene is TRBV9, the J gene TRBJ2-3; 8 nucleotides align to TRBD2. Trimming at V came to 2 bases and at J to 6 bases, leaving 11 bases not matched to a gene. The CDR3 extends over 16 amino acids. The germline V gene encodes CDR1 SGDLS and CDR2 YYNGEE.

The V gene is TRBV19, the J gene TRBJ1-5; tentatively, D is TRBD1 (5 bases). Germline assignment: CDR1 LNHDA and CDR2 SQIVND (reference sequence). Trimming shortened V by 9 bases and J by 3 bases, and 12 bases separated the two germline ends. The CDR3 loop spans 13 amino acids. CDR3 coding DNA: TGTGCCAGCTCGACAGTCCACAATCAGCCCCAGCATTTT. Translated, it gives CASSTVHNQPQHF.